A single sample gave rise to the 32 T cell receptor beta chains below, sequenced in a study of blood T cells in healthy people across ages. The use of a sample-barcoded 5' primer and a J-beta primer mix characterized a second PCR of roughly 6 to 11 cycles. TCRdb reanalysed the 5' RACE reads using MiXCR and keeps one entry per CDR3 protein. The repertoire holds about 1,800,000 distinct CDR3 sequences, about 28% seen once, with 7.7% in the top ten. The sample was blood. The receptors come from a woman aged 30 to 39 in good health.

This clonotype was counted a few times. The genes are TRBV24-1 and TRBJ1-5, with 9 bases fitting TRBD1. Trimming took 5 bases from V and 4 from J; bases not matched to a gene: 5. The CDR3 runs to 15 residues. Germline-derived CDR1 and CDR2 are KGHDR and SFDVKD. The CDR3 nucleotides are TGTGCCACCAGTGCCCAGGGACAGGGAAATCAGCCCCAGCATTTT. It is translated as CATSAQGQGNQPQHF.

CDR3 loop: CASSTGPGGYEQYF. The DNA of the CDR3 is TGTGCCAGTAGTACAGGACCCGGAGGTTACGAGCAGTACTTC. J is TRBJ2-7 and V is TRBV19; tentative D call: TRBD2 (5 bases). The germline V gene has CDR1 LNHDA and CDR2 SQIVND (reference sequence). CDR3 length: 14 amino acids. Between the trimmed V and J ends, which lost 4 bases and 4 bases, there was a span of 14 bases.

CDR3 sequence (DNA): TGTGCCAGCAGTCCCTTGGGCGGGAGAGGTAATGAGCAGTTCTTC. Amino acids: CASSPLGGRGNEQFF. V is TRBV12-3 or TRBV12-4 and J is TRBJ2-1, with TRBD2 identical over 7 bases. The CDR3 extends over 15 amino acids. Germline trimming cut 5 bases from V and 7 bases from J; bases unmatched to any gene: 11.

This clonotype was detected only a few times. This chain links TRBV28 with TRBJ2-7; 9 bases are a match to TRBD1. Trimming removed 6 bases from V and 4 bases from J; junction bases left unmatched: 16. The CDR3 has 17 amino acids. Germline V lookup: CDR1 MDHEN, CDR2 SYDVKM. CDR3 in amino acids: CASSSRDRALLSYEQYF. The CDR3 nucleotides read TGTGCCAGCAGCTCCCGGGACAGGGCCCTACTAAGTTACGAGCAGTACTTC.

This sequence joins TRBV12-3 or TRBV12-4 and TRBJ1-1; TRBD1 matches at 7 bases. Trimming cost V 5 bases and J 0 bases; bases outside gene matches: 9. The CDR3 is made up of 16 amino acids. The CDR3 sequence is CASSTRGQTVNTEAFF. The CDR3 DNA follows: TGTGCCAGCAGTACCAGGGGACAGACCGTGAACACTGAAGCTTTCTTT.

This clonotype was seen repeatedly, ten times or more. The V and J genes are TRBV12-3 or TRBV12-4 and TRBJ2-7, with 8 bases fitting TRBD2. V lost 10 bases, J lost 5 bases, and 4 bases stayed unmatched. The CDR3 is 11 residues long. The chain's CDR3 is CATPGGDEQYF. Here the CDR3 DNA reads TGTGCCACCCCGGGAGGGGACGAGCAGTACTTC.

The CDR3 is CASTPPPGQDPHGEYF. As DNA, the CDR3 is TGTGCCAGCACCCCACCCCCGGGACAGGACCCCCACGGGGAGTACTTC. The chain has TRBV28 and TRBJ2-7, with 8 nucleotides matching TRBD1. The CDR3 extends over 16 amino acids. The V gene end was trimmed by 7 bases and the J gene end by 11 bases; junction bases not matched to a gene: 22. Germline lookup yields CDR1 MDHEN and CDR2 SYDVKM.

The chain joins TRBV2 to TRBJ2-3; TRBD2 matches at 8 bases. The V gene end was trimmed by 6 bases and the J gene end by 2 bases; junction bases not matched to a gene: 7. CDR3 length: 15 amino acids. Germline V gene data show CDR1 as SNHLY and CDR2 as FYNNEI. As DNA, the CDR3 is TGTGCCAGCAGGTTTGCGGGGGGCTTCACAGATACGCAGTATTTT. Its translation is CASRFAGGFTDTQYF.

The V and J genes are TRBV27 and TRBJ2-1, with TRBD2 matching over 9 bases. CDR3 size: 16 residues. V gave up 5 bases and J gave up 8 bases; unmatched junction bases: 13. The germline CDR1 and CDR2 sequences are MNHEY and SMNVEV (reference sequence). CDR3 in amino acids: CASSPLAGPPTDEQFF. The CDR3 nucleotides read TGTGCCAGCAGTCCCCTAGCGGGGCCACCAACCGATGAGCAGTTCTTC.

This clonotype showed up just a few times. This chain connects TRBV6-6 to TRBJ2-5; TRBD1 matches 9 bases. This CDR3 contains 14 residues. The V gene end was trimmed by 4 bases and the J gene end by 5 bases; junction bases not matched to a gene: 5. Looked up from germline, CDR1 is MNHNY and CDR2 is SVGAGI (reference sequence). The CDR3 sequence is CASSWTGEAETQYF. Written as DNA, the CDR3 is TGTGCCAGCAGTTGGACAGGGGAGGCTGAGACCCAGTACTTC.

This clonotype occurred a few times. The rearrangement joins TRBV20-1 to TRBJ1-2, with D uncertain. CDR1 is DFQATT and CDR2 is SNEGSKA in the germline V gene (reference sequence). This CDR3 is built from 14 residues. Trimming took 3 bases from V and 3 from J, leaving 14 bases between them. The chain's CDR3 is CSASLEDFDYGYTF. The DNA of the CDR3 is TGCAGTGCTAGTCTAGAGGATTTTGACTATGGCTACACCTTC.

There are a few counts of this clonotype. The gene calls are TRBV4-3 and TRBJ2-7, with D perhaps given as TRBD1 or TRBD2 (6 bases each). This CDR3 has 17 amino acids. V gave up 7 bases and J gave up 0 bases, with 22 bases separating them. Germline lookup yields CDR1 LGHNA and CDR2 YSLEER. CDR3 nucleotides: TGCGCCAGCAAAAGACGGCTGAGGAGGGGGGCCTCCTACGAGCAGTACTTC. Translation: CASKRRLRRGASYEQYF.

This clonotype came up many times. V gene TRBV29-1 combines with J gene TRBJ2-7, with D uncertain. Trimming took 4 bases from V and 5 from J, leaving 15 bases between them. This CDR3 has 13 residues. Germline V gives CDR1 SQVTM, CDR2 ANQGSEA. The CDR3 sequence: CSVAGGPSNEQYF. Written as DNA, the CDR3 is TGCAGCGTTGCCGGCGGCCCTTCCAACGAGCAGTACTTC.

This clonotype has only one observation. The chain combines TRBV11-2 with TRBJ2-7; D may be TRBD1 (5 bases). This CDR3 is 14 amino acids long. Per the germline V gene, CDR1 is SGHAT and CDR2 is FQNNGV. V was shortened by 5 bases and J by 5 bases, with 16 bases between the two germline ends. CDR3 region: CASSDFRWGHEQYF. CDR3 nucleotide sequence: TGTGCCAGCAGCGACTTCAGGTGGGGCCACGAGCAGTACTTC.

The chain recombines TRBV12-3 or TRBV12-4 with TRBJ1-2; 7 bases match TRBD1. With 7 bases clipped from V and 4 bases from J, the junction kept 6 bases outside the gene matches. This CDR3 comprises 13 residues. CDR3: CASTLDRIYGYTF. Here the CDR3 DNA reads TGTGCCAGCACCCTGGACAGGATCTATGGCTACACCTTC.

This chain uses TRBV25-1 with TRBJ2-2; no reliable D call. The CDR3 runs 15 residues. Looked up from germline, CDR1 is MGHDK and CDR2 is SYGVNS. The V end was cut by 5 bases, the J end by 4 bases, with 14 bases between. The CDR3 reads CASSNKDWATGELFF. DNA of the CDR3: TGTGCCAGCAGTAATAAGGATTGGGCCACCGGGGAGCTGTTTTTT. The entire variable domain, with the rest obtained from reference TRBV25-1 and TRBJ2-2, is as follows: EADIYQTPRYLVIGTGKKITLECSQTMGHDKMYWYQQDPGMELHLIHYSYGVNSTEKGDLSSESTVSRIRTEHFPLTLESARPSHTSQYLCASSNKDWATGELFFGEGSRLTVL.

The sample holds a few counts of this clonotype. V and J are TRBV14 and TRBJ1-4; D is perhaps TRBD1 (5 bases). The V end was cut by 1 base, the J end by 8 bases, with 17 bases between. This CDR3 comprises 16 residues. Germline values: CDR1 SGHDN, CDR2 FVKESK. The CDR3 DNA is TGTGCCAGCAGCCAAGTTGGGCGGACAATCGGAGAAAAACTGTTTTTT. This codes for CASSQVGRTIGEKLFF.

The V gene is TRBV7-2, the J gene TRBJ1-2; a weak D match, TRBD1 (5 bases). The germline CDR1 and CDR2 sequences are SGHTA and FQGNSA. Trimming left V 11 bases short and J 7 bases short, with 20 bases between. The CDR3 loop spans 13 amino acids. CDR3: CARGPTSWGGYTF. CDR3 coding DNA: TGTGCCCGGGGCCCCACGTCTTGGGGTGGCTACACCTTC.

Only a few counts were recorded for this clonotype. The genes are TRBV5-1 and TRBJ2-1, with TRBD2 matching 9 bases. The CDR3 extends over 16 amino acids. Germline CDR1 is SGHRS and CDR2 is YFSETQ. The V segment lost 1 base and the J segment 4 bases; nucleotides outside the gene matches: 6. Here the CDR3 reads CASSLRRLAAYNEQFF. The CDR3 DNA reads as TGCGCCAGCAGCTTGCGGCGACTAGCGGCTTACAATGAGCAGTTCTTC.

CDR3 residues: CASQDGRGGNEKLFF. The CDR3 DNA is TGCGCCAGCCAGGACGGGAGAGGCGGTAATGAAAAACTGTTTTTT. The rearrangement uses TRBV5-1 and TRBJ1-4, with D hard to call. The CDR3 length is 15 residues. The germline CDR1 and CDR2 sequences are SGHRS and YFSETQ. Trimming stripped 7 bases from V and 4 bases from J, with 17 bases between.

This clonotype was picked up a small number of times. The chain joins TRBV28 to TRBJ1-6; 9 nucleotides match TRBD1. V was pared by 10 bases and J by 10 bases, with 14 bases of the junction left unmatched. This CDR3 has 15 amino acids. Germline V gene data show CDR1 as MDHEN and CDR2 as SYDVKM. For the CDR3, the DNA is TGTGCCACATACGAGTGGGGACAGGGCAAATCACCCCTCCACTTT. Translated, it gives CATYEWGQGKSPLHF.

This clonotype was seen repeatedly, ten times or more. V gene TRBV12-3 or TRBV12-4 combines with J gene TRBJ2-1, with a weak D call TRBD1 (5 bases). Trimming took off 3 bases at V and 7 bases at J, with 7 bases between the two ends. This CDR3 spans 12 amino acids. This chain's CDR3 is CASSFSGNEQFF. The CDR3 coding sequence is TGTGCCAGCAGTTTCTCAGGGAATGAGCAGTTCTTC.

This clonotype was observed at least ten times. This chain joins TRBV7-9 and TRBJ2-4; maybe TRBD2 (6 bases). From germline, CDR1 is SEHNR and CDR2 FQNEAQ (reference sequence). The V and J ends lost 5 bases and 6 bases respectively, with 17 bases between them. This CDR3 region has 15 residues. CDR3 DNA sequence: TGTGCCAGCAGCCCCTACGTGCGGGAAGGAAACATTCAGTACTTC. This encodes CASSPYVREGNIQYF. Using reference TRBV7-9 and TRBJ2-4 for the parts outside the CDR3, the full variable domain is DTGVSQNPRHKITKRGQNVTFRCDPISEHNRLYWYRQTLGQGPEFLTYFQNEAQLEKSRLLSDRFSAERPKGSFSTLEIQRTEQGDSAMYLCASSPYVREGNIQYFGAGTRLSVL.

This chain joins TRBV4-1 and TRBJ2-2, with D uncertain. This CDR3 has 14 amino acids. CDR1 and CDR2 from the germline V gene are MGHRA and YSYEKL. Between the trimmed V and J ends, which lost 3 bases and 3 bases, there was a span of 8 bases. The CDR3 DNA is TGCGCCAGCAGCCATCGCTGGTACACCGGGGAGCTGTTTTTT. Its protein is CASSHRWYTGELFF.

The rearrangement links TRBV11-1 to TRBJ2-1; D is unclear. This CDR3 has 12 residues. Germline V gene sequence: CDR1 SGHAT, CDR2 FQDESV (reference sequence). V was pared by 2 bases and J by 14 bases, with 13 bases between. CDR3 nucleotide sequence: TGTGCCAGCAGCTTAAGTCCAGGTTGGGAGTTCTTC. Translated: CASSLSPGWEFF.

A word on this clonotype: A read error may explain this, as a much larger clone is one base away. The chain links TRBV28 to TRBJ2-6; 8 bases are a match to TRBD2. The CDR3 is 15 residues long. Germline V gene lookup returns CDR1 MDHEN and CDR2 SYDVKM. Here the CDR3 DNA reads TGTGCCAGCAGTCCCCGGGGGGGGAGGGCCAACGTCCGGACTTTC. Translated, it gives CASSPRGGRANVRTF.

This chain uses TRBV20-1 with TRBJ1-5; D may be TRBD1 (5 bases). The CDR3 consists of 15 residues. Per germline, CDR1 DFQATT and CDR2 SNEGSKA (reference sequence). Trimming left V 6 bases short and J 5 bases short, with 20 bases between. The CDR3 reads CSANLARASDQPQHF. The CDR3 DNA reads TGCAGTGCAAACCTGGCCAGGGCTTCCGATCAGCCCCAGCATTTT.

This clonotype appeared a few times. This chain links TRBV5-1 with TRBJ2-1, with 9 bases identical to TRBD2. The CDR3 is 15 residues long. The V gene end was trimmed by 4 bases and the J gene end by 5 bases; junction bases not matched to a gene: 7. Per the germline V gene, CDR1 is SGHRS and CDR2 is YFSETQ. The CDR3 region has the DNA TGCGCCAGCAGCCGCAGCGGGGGGCGGGACAATGAGCAGTTCTTC. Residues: CASSRSGGRDNEQFF.

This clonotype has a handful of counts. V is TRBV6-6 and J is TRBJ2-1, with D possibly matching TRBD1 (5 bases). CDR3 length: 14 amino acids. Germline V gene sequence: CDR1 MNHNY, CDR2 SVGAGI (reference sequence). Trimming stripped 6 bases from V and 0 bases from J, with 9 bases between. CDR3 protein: CASRDGHSYNEQFF. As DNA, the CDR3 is TGTGCCAGCAGGGACGGACACTCCTACAATGAGCAGTTCTTC.

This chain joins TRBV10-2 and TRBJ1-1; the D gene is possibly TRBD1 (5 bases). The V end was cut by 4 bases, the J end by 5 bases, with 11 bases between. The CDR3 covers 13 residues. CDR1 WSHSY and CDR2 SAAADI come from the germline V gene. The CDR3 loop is CASSGTRGTEAFF. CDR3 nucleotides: TGCGCCAGCAGTGGGACAAGAGGAACTGAAGCTTTCTTT.

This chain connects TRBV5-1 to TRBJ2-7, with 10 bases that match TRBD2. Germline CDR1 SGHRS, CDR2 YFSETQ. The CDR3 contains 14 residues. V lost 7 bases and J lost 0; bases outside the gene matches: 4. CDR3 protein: CASRSSGGSYEQYF. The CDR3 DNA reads TGCGCCAGCCGCTCTAGCGGGGGCTCCTACGAGCAGTACTTC.

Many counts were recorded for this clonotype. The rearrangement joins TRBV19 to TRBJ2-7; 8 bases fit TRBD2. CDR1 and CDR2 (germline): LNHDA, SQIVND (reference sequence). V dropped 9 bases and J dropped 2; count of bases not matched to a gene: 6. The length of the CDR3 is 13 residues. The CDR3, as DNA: TGTGCCAGCTCAGCGGGGGCGGCCTACGAGCAGTACTTC. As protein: CASSAGAAYEQYF.